The text below deals with one TCR beta chain. Its cognate antigen is unknown. The CDR3 has 15 amino acids. CDR1 is LGHNA, CDR2 YNFKEQ, per germline. Trimming at V came to 0 bases and at J to 4 bases, leaving 4 bases not matched to a gene. A deep-level run was used for the assay. The table came from immunoSEQ multiplex PCR; TCRdb's copy has only in-frame clones and leaves some out. The sample has fewer than 1.6 million clones; 98% are singletons. The sample is drawn from a study of shared clonotypes between healthy human individuals. The study's findings and limits: Compared with clonotypes that all four donors shared, non-shared clonotypes had lower generation probabilities. Read depth was anticipated to influence clonotype sharing among donors.

This chain links TRBV4-2 with TRBJ2-3; 7 nucleotides line up with TRBD2. The sequenced sample consisted of naive CD4+ T cells sorted from blood. Subset defined: CD45RA+ positively selected. The clonotype originates from a man aged 30 to 39 in good health. CDR3: CASSQEVGRADTQYF. The DNA of the CDR3 is TGTGCCAGCAGCCAAGAGGTAGGGAGGGCAGATACGCAGTATTTT.